This T cell receptor beta chain was documented in a study of blood T cell repertoires in COVID-19. J was trimmed by 4 bases and V by 6 bases; bases with no gene match: 10. The CDR3 runs 16 residues. CDR1 is WSHSY, CDR2 SAAADI, per germline. Using immunoSEQ multiplex PCR, the repertoire was profiled, and TCRdb retains in-frame clones only, with some absent. Of about 55,000 clones listed, approximately 85% are singletons. The clonotype originates from a human donor in a cohort sampled during active COVID-19. J is TRBJ2-3 and V is TRBV10-2; 10 bases agree with TRBD2. Sequencing was done on a sample of peripheral blood. The CDR3 loop reads CASSDGSGRSADTQYF. Here the CDR3 DNA reads TGCGCCAGCAGCGACGGTAGCGGGAGGAGTGCAGATACGCAGTATTTT.